These 2 T cell receptor beta chains were sequenced from one sample in a study of blood T cell repertoires in COVID-19. Sequencing used immunoSEQ multiplex PCR; TCRdb keeps in-frame clones, though not all of them. The sample comprises more than 50,000 clones, around 77% of which are singletons, and almost 10% rests with the top ten. Source material: peripheral blood. The receptors originated from a human donor in a cohort sampled during active COVID-19.

The chain recombines TRBV6-5 with TRBJ1-1, with a possible D match to TRBD1 (5 bases). Trimming stripped 4 bases from V and 4 bases from J, with 16 bases between. This CDR3 spans 15 amino acids. Per germline, CDR1 MNHEY and CDR2 SVGAGI. CDR3 protein: CASSSQGGVGTEAFF. Here the CDR3 DNA reads TGTGCCAGCAGTTCGCAGGGAGGCGTGGGCACTGAAGCTTTCTTT.

The chain uses TRBV7-2 and TRBJ2-5; 9 bases agree with TRBD2. The germline gives CDR1 SGHTA, CDR2 FQGNSA. The CDR3 spans 16 residues. The V gene end was trimmed by 3 bases and the J gene end by 2 bases; junction bases not matched to a gene: 7. The CDR3 coding sequence is TGTGCCAGCAGCTTTGACGGGACTAGCAGTCAAGAGACCCAGTACTTC. It yields the protein CASSFDGTSSQETQYF.